The rows below give T cell receptor beta chains drawn from one sample of a study of blood T cell repertoires in COVID-19. TCRdb keeps only in-frame clones here, not all; method: immunoSEQ multiplex PCR. The sample contains about 130,000 clones, less than 90% of which appear only once. The source material was peripheral blood. The receptors stem from a woman aged 25-40 years who had recovered from COVID-19. Both conserved end residues are part of each CDR3. The D gene is left open where the match is weak. Rows may omit the clone size; those that give it use once, few, many or a size class.

v_call	d_call	j_call	clone_size	cdr3_aa	cdr3_nt
TRBV24-1	TRBD2	TRBJ2-2	.	CATSDLRGLAGNTGELFF	TGTGCCACCAGTGATTTGCGGGGACTAGCGGGGAACACCGGGGAGCTGTTTTTT
TRBV19	.	TRBJ1-4	.	CASSISGGEKLFF	TGTGCCAGTAGTATATCGGGAGGAGAAAAACTGTTTTTT
TRBV6-2/TRBV6-3	TRBD1	TRBJ2-7	.	CASSEGTVRAYEQYF	TGTGCCAGCAGTGAGGGGACAGTCCGTGCCTACGAGCAGTACTTC
TRBV3-1/TRBV3-2	.	TRBJ2-3	.	CASSQTEVQYF	TGTGCCAGCAGCCAGACGGAGGTTCAGTATTTT
TRBV28	TRBD1	TRBJ2-7	.	CASSGTGGPGRYEQYF	TGTGCCAGCAGTGGGACAGGGGGGCCGGGTCGGTACGAGCAGTACTTC
TRBV7-9	TRBD1	TRBJ1-2	.	CASSPQGFGYTF	TGTGCCAGCAGCCCACAGGGGTTTGGCTACACCTTC
TRBV6-5	TRBD2	TRBJ2-7	few	CASTSGSTYEQYF	TGTGCCAGCACTAGCGGCTCTACCTACGAGCAGTACTTC
TRBV19	.	TRBJ2-1	.	CASSIVSGRGSYNEQFF	TGTGCCAGTAGTATAGTTTCGGGGAGAGGCTCCTACAATGAGCAGTTCTTC
TRBV30	.	TRBJ2-6	.	CAWSVGGSGANVLTF	TGTGCCTGGAGTGTCGGGGGCTCTGGGGCCAACGTCCTGACTTTC
TRBV6-2/TRBV6-3	TRBD2	TRBJ2-3	.	CASSRGTSATDTQYF	TGTGCCAGCAGTAGAGGGACTAGCGCTACAGATACGCAGTATTTT